Below, one T cell receptor (beta chain) is given with its context. The same CDR3 arises from other DNA sequences in this sample as well. Germline values: CDR1 SGDLS, CDR2 YYNGEE. This CDR3 region has 19 residues. Germline trimming cut 0 bases from V and 3 bases from J; bases unmatched to any gene: 9. The sample comes from a study of blood T cell repertoires in COVID-19. Whole-study context: COVID-19 samples collected from the United States, Italy and Spain covered acute and convalescent phases. The cDNA or gDNA used as material had been derived from T cells, B-cell-depleted T cells, or PBMCs.

Original data processing: By means of reference gene primer amplification, nucleated cell counts were estimated. TCRdb keeps only in-frame clones here, not all; method: immunoSEQ multiplex PCR. V, J and clone size derive from that table, while D and trimming were established from the DNA sequence. The data show about 290,000 clones, with approximately 80% seen just once and 4.1% held by the top ten. The sample was peripheral blood. The chain joins TRBV9 to TRBJ2-6; 10 bases agree with TRBD1. The receptor was derived from a woman between 45 and 60 years old with active or convalescent COVID-19. CDR3 sequence reads: CASSVALETGGGGANVLTF. CDR3 nucleotides: TGTGCCAGCAGCGTAGCTTTGGAGACAGGGGGCGGTGGGGCCAACGTCCTGACTTTC.